The sequence of this T cell receptor (beta chain) was determined in a study of Graves' ophthalmopathy and Graves' hyperthyroidism. Overall study: Peripheral blood was gathered at first diagnosis, ahead of any treatment whatsoever. Study results and caveats: Predictions made by the model for ophthalmopathy progression reached under 71% sensitivity and approximately 72% specificity.

Researchers took RNA transcripts and amplified TCR beta CDR3 regions from them. The first-round RT-PCR employed HTBI primers together with the Qiagen OneStep RT-PCR kit. A multiplex PCR was then performed as the second round. TCRdb reprocessed the multiplex PCR reads with MiXCR, giving one entry per CDR3 protein. The table records hundreds of thousands of distinct CDR3 sequences, roughly 41% of them present only once. CDR1 and CDR2 (germline): LNHDA, SQIVND (reference sequence). Trimming took 5 bases from V and 0 from J; bases not matched to a gene: 7. The CDR3 covers 16 residues. This clonotype was recorded many times. The antigen is not known.

The sequence was obtained from an adult man with Graves' ophthalmopathy. Material for sequencing was peripheral blood. The chain recombines TRBV19 with TRBJ1-5; 7 bases line up with TRBD1. The CDR3 sequence: CASSVDRVGSNQPQHF. Here the CDR3 DNA reads TGTGCCAGTAGTGTTGACAGGGTCGGTAGCAATCAGCCCCAGCATTTT.